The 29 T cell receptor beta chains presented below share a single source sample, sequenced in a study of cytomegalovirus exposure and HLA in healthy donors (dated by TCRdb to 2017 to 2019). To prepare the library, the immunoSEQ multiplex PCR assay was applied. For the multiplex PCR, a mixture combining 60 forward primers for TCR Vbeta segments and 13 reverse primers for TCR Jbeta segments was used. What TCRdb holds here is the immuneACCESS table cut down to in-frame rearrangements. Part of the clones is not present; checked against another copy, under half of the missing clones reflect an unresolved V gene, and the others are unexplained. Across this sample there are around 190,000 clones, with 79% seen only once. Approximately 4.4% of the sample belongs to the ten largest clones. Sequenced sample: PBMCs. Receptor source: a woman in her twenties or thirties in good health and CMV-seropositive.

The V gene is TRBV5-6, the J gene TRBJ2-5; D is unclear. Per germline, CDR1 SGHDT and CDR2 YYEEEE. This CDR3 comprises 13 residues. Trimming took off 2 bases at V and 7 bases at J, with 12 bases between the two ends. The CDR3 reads CASSLTPSGTQYF. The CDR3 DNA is TGTGCCAGCAGCTTAACCCCATCGGGGACCCAGTACTTC.

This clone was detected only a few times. Written as DNA, the CDR3 is TGTGCCAGCAGCCCGAGCGGGCCGGGGGATGAAAAACTGTTTTTT. This translates into CASSPSGPGDEKLFF. The J gene is TRBJ1-4, the V gene TRBV7-2, with TRBD1 as a possible D gene (5 bases). Trimming pared 5 bases from V and 6 bases from J, leaving 16 bases between. This CDR3 is 15 amino acids long. CDR1 is SGHTA, CDR2 FQGNSA, per germline.

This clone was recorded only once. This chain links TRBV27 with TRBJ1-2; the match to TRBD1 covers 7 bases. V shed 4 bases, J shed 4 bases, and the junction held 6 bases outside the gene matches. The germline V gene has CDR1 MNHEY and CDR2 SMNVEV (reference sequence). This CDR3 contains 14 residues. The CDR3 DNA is TGTGCCAGCAGTTCCTCGGGACAGCCCTATGGCTACACCTTC. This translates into CASSSSGQPYGYTF.

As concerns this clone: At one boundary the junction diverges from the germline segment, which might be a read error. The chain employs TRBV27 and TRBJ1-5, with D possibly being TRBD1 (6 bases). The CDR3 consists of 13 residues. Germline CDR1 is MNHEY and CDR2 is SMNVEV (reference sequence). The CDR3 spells CASSLTGTIPQRF. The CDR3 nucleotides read TGTGCCAGCTCACTTACCGGGACAATCCCCCAGCGTTTT.

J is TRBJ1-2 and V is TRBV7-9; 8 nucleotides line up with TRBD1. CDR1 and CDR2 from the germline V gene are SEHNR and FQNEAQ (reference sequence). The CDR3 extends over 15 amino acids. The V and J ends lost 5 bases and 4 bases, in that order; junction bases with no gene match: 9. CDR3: CASSARTGRPYGYTF. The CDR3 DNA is TGTGCCAGCAGCGCCCGGACAGGGAGACCCTATGGCTACACCTTC.

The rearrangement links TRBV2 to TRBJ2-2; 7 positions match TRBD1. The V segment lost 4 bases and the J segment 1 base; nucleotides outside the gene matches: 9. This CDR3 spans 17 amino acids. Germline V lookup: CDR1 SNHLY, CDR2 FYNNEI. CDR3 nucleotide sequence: TGTGCCAGCAGTGTAAGTCCGGGACAGATGAACACCGGGGAGCTGTTTTTT. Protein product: CASSVSPGQMNTGELFF.

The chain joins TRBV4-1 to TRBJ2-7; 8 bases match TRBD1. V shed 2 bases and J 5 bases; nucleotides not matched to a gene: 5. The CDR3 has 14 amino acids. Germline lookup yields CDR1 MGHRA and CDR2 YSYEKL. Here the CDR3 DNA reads TGCGCCAGCAGCCAAATAGACAGGGGAAACGAGCAGTACTTC. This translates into CASSQIDRGNEQYF.

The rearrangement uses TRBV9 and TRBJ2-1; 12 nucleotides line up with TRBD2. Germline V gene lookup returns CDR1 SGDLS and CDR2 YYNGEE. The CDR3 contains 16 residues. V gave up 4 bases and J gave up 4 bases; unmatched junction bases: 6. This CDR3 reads CASSTRLAGDYNEQFF. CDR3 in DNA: TGTGCCAGCAGCACACGACTAGCGGGAGATTACAATGAGCAGTTCTTC.

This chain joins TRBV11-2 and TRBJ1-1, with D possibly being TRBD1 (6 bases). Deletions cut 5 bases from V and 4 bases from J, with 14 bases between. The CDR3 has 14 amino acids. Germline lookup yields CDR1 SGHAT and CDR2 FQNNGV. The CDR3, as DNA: TGTGCCAGCAGCCAGGGGATAGAAACCACTGAAGCTTTCTTT. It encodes CASSQGIETTEAFF.

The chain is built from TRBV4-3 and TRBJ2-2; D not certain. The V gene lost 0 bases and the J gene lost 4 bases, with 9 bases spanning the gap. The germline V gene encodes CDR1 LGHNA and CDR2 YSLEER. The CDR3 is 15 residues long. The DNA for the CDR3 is TGCGCCAGCAGCCAAGAAGCTCGATCCACCGGGGAGCTGTTTTTT. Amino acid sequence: CASSQEARSTGELFF.

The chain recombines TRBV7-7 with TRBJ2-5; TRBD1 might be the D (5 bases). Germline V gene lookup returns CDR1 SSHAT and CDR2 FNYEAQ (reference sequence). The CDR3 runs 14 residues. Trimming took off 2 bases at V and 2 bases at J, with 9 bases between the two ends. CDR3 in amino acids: CASSLRGPQETQYF. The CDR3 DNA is TGTGCCAGCAGCTTAAGGGGCCCTCAAGAGACCCAGTACTTC. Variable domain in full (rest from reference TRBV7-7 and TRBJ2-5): GAGVSQSPRYKVTKRGQDVTLRCDPISSHATLYWYQQALGQGPEFLTYFNYEAQPDKSGLPSDRFSAERPEGSISTLTIQRTEQRDSAMYRCASSLRGPQETQYFGPGTRLLVL.

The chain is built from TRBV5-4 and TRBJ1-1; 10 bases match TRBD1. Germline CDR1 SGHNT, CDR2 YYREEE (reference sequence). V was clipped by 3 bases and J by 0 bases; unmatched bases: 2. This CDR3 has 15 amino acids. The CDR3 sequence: CASSWTGGMNTEAFF. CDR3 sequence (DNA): TGTGCCAGCAGCTGGACAGGGGGAATGAACACTGAAGCTTTCTTT.

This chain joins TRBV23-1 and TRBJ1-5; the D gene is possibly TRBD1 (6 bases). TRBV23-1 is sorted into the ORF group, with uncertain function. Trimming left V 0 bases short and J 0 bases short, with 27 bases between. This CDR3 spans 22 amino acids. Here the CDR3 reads CASSQSGAKGPGRDYSNQPQHF. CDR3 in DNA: TGCGCCAGCAGTCAATCGGGGGCGAAAGGGCCAGGTCGGGACTATAGCAATCAGCCCCAGCATTTT.

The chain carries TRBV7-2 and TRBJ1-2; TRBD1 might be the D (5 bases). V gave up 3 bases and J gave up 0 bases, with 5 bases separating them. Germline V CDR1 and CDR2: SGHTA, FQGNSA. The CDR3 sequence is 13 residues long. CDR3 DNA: TGTGCCAGCAGCTTGACAGCTAACTATGGCTACACCTTC. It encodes CASSLTANYGYTF.

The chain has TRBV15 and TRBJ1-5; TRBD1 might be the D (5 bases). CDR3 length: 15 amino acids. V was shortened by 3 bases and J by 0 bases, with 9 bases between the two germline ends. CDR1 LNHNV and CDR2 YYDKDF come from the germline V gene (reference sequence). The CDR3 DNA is TGTGCCACCAGCAGTCGGACAAATAGCAATCAGCCCCAGCATTTT. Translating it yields CATSSRTNSNQPQHF. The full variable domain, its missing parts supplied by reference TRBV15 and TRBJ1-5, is DAMVIQNPRYQVTQFGKPVTLSCSQTLNHNVMYWYQQKSSQAPKLLFHYYDKDFNNEADTPDNFQSRRPNTSFCFLDIRSPGLGDTAMYLCATSSRTNSNQPQHFGDGTRLSIL.

The CDR3 region is CASSLGVAGVNSYEQYF. The CDR3 DNA sequence: TGCGCCAGCAGCTTGGGAGTAGCGGGGGTGAACTCCTACGAGCAGTACTTC. The V gene is TRBV5-1, the J gene TRBJ2-7, with 9 nucleotides matching TRBD2. The trim removed 0 bases at V and 0 bases at J, leaving 7 bases unmatched. CDR1 is SGHRS and CDR2 is YFSETQ in the germline V gene. The CDR3 length is 17 residues.

The CDR3 DNA reads as TGTGCCAGCAGCGGGCCGGGACAGGGGTTATCACCCCTCCACTTT. Its translation: CASSGPGQGLSPLHF. The genes are TRBV9 and TRBJ1-6, with 10 bases fitting TRBD1. Trimming removed 3 bases from V and 10 bases from J; junction bases left unmatched: 7. CDR1 is SGDLS, CDR2 YYNGEE, per germline. The CDR3 runs 15 residues.

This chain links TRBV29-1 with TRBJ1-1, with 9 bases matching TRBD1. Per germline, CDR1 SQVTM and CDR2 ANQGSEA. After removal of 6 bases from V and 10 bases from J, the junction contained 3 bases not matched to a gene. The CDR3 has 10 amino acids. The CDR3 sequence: CSVDRGSAFF. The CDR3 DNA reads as TGCAGCGTGGACAGGGGTTCAGCTTTCTTT.

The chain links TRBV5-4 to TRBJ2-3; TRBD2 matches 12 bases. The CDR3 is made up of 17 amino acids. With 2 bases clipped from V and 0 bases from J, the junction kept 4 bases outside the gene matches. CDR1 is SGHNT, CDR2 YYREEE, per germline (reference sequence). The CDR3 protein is CASSFPLAGGSTDTQYF. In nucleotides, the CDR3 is TGTGCCAGCAGCTTCCCTCTAGCGGGAGGGAGCACAGATACGCAGTATTTT.

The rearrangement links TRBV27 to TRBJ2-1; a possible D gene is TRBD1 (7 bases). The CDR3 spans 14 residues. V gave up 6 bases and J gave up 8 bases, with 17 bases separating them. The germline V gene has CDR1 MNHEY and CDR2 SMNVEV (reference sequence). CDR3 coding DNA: TGTGCCAGCAGCCAACGACAGGGACTCGATGAGCAGTTCTTC. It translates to CASSQRQGLDEQFF.

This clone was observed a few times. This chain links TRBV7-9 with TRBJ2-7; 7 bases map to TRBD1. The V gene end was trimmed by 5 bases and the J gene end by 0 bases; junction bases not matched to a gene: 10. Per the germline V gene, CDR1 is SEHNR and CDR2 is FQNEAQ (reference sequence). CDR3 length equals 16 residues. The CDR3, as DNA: TGTGCCAGCAGCACCCGACAGGGCGGAAGCTCCTACGAGCAGTACTTC. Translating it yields CASSTRQGGSSYEQYF.

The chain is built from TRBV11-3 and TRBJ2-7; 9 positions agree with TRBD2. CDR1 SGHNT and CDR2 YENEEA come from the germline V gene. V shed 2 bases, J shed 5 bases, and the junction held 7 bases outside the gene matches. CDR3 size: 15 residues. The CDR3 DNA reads TGTGCCAGCAGCTTAAGGCTAGCGGGACAACACGAGCAGTACTTC. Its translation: CASSLRLAGQHEQYF.

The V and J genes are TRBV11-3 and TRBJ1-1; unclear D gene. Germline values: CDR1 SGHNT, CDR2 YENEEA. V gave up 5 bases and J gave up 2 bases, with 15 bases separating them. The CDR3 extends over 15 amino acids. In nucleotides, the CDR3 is TGTGCCAGCAGCCGGAGGACGGATGTCAACACTGAAGCTTTCTTT. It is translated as CASSRRTDVNTEAFF.

CDR3 nucleotide sequence: TGTGCCAGCAGTTTACGGACAGGGGGCGCCTATGGCTACACCTTC. This sequence encodes CASSLRTGGAYGYTF. The chain uses TRBV27 and TRBJ1-2; 11 nucleotides align to TRBD1. Unmatched junction bases numbered 3, after V lost 2 bases and J lost 4 bases. The CDR3 is 15 residues long. From germline, CDR1 is MNHEY and CDR2 SMNVEV (reference sequence).

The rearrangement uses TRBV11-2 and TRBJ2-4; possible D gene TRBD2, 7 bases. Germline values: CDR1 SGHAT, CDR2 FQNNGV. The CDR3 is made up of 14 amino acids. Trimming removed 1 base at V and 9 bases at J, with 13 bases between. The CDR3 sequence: CASSLVQGGGIQYF. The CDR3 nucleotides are TGTGCCAGCAGCTTAGTCCAGGGAGGGGGCATTCAGTACTTC.

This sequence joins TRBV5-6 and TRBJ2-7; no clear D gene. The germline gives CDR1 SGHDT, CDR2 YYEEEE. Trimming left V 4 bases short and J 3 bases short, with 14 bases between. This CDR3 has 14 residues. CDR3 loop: CASSLAEARYEQYF. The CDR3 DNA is TGTGCCAGCAGCCTCGCTGAGGCCCGCTACGAGCAGTACTTC.

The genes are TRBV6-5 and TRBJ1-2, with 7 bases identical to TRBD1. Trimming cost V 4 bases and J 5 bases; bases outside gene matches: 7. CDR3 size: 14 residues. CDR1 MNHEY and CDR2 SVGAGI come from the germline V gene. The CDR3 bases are TGTGCCAGCAGTTCCAGGACAGGTTCATATGGCTACACCTTC. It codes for CASSSRTGSYGYTF.

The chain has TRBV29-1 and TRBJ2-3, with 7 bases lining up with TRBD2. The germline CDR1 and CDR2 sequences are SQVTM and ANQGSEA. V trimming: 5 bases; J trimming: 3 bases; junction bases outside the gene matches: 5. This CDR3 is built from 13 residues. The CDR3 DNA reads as TGCAGCGTTCGCGGGAGAGGGACAGATACGCAGTATTTT. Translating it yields CSVRGRGTDTQYF.

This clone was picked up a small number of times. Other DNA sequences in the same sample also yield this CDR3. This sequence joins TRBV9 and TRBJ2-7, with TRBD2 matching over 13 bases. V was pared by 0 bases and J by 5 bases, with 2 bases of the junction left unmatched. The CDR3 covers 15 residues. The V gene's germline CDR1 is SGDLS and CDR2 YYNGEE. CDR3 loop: CASSVGGLAGDEQYF. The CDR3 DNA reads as TGTGCCAGCAGCGTAGGTGGACTAGCGGGAGACGAGCAGTACTTC.